Sequencing of this TCR beta chain was carried out in a study of T-cell reconstitution after alpha-beta-depleted transplantation in children. Unique molecular identifiers were used in preparing the TCRbeta library. One entry per CDR3 protein results from TCRdb running MiXCR on the PCR reads. The sample has 350,000 to 450,000 distinct CDR3 sequences, 13% seen once. V lost 2 bases and J 7 bases, leaving 17 bases between the germline ends. The germline gives CDR1 MNHEY, CDR2 SVGAGI. The length of the CDR3 is 15 residues. This TCR was sampled from a human donor who donated a stem cell graft to a child with Fanconi anemia. The material sequenced was PBMCs, taken from the stem cell graft. The chain is built from TRBV6-5 and TRBJ1-1, with D perhaps TRBD1 (5 bases). CDR3 in amino acids: CASSYVGREENEAFF. In DNA form, the CDR3 reads TGTGCCAGCAGTTACGTGGGGCGCGAGGAGAATGAAGCTTTCTTT.